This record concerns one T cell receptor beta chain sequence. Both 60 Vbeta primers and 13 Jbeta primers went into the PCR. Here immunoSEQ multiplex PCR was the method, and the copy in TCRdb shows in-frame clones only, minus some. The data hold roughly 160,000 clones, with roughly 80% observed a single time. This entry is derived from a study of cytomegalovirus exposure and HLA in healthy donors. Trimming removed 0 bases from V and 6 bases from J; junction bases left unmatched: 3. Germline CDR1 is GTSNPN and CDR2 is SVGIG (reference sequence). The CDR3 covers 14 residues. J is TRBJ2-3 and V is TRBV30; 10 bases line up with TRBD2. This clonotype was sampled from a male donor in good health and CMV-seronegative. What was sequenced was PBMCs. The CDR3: CAWSVQAGGDTQYF. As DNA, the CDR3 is TGTGCCTGGAGTGTACAAGCGGGGGGGGATACGCAGTATTTT.